Listed here are 3 T cell receptor beta chains from one sample, sequenced in a study of OX40 agonist ivuxolimab in advanced cancers. TCRdb keeps only in-frame clones here, not all; method: immunoSEQ multiplex PCR. The table shows 95,000 to 150,000 clones, with 80% to 90% occurring only once. Specimen: CD4+ or CD8+ T cells sorted from blood, collected in a trial of the OX40 agonist ivuxolimab. These receptors came from an adult with an advanced solid tumor such as melanoma, head and neck, liver or kidney cancer.

The chain employs TRBV28 and TRBJ2-3, with D tentatively TRBD1 (5 bases). Germline assignment: CDR1 MDHEN and CDR2 SYDVKM. The CDR3 has 15 amino acids. V was pared by 10 bases and J by 2 bases, with 19 bases between. CDR3 nucleotide sequence: TGTGCCACGCTAACAGGCAGCGCAAACACAGATACGCAGTATTTT. Translation: CATLTGSANTDTQYF.

The chain carries TRBV7-2 and TRBJ1-5; possibly TRBD1 for D (5 bases). From germline, CDR1 is SGHTA and CDR2 FQGNSA. This CDR3 contains 13 residues. The V and J ends lost 5 bases and 5 bases respectively, with 10 bases between them. This CDR3 reads CASSITRDQPQHF. The DNA of the CDR3 is TGTGCCAGCAGCATAACCAGGGATCAGCCCCAGCATTTT.

The rearrangement links TRBV18 to TRBJ2-5; 8 nucleotides match TRBD2. The CDR3 length is 16 residues. After removal of 3 bases from V and 1 base from J, the junction contained 7 bases not matched to a gene. Per germline, CDR1 KGHSH and CDR2 LQKENI. The CDR3 region is CASSPGTSGPQETQYF. CDR3 sequence (DNA): TGTGCCAGCTCACCGGGAACTAGCGGACCCCAAGAGACCCAGTACTTC.